What follows are 2 T cell receptor beta chains derived from one specimen sequenced in a study of identifying expanded T cells in peripheral blood. Produced via immunoSEQ multiplex PCR; TCRdb's table is partial and in-frame only. This sample has some 130,000 clones, with less than 90% found just once. The material sequenced was blood. The receptors stem from a person aged 18 to 75 in good health.

Here the CDR3 DNA reads TGTGCCAGCAGCTTCCGGTTGGCGGAGACCCAGTACTTC. It codes for CASSFRLAETQYF. This chain links TRBV7-3 with TRBJ2-5, with unresolved D. Germline assignment: CDR1 SGHTA and CDR2 FQGTGA. With 3 bases removed from V and 5 bases from J, the gap between germline ends came to 10 bases. This CDR3 is 13 amino acids long. Looking up the rest from reference TRBV7-3 and TRBJ2-5 gives the full variable domain: GAGVSQTPSNKVTEKGKYVELRCDPISGHTALYWYRQSLGQGPEFLIYFQGTGAADDSGLPNDRFFAVRPEGSVSTLKIQRTERGDSAVYLCASSFRLAETQYFGPGTRLLVL.

The rearrangement joins TRBV19 to TRBJ2-1; D is possibly TRBD2 (5 bases). The CDR3 spans 10 residues. The germline CDR1 and CDR2 sequences are LNHDA and SQIVND (reference sequence). V lost 10 bases to trimming and J lost 14 bases, with 15 bases between them. The CDR3 sequence: CATRAGTKFF. CDR3 nucleotides: TGTGCCACGCGGGCAGGCACTAAGTTCTTC.